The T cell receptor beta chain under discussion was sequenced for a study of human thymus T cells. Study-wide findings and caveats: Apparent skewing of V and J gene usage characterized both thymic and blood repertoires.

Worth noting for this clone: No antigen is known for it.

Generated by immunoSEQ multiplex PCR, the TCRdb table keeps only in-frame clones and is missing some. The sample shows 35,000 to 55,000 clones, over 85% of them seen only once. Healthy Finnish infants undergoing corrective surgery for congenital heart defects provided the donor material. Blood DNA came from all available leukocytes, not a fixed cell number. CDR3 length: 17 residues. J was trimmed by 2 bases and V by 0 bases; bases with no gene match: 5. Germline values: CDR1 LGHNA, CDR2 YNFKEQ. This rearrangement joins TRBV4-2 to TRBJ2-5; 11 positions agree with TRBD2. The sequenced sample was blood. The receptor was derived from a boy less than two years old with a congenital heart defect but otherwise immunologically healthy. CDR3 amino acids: CASSQDTSGGLQETQYF. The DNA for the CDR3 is TGTGCCAGCAGCCAAGATACTAGCGGGGGCCTACAAGAGACCCAGTACTTC.